Below are 24 T cell receptor beta chains sequenced from a single sample in a study of T cell responses to AZD1222 COVID-19 vaccine. Profiled with immunoSEQ multiplex PCR; TCRdb holds only in-frame clones, not every one. Among about 84,000 clones listed, about 83% were seen once. Sequencing used peripheral blood, obtained 28 days after the second AZD1222 dose. Source of these receptors: an adult who received the AZD1222 COVID-19 vaccine.

The V gene is TRBV11-3, the J gene TRBJ2-1; D might be TRBD2 (6 bases). CDR1 and CDR2 from the germline V gene are SGHNT and YENEEA. The CDR3 consists of 14 residues. V lost 5 bases and J lost 3, with 11 bases in between. The DNA of the CDR3 is TGTGCCAGCAGCGGAGGGCCGGACTACAATGAGCAGTTCTTC. Its translation is CASSGGPDYNEQFF.

The gene calls are TRBV5-1 and TRBJ2-7; D possibly corresponds to TRBD1 (6 bases). Germline V lookup: CDR1 SGHRS, CDR2 YFSETQ. The CDR3 sequence is 15 residues long. Trimming took 0 bases from V and 5 from J, leaving 15 bases between them. CDR3 sequence: CASSLVQGRIHEQYF. In nucleotides, the CDR3 is TGCGCCAGCAGCTTGGTACAGGGTAGAATCCACGAGCAGTACTTC. The entire variable domain, with the rest obtained from reference TRBV5-1 and TRBJ2-7, is as follows: KAGVTQTPRYLIKTRGQQVTLSCSPISGHRSVSWYQQTPGQGLQFLFEYFSETQRNKGNFPGRFSGRQFSNSRSEMNVSTLELGDSALYLCASSLVQGRIHEQYFGPGTRLTVT.

The chain couples TRBV5-4 to TRBJ1-6; D uncertain. This CDR3 has 12 amino acids. Trimming shortened V by 10 bases and J by 6 bases, and 11 bases separated the two germline ends. Germline CDR1 is SGHNT and CDR2 is YYREEE (reference sequence). For the CDR3, the DNA is TGTGCCGTGGGCCCAGCTAATTCACCCCTCCACTTT. The encoded protein is CAVGPANSPLHF.

The J gene is TRBJ1-1, the V gene TRBV6-6, with D maybe TRBD1 (5 bases). Per the germline V gene, CDR1 is MNHNY and CDR2 is SVGAGI (reference sequence). The CDR3 totals 13 residues. V was shortened by 5 bases and J by 1 base, with 8 bases between the two germline ends. CDR3 sequence reads: CASSTDRNTEAFF. In DNA, the CDR3 is TGTGCCAGCAGTACCGACAGGAACACTGAAGCTTTCTTT.

Written as DNA, the CDR3 is TGTGCCAGCAGCTCCTACCCGCGGACTGAAGCTTTCTTT. Translating gives CASSSYPRTEAFF. This chain uses TRBV7-2 with TRBJ1-1; D gene unclear. Per the germline V gene, CDR1 is SGHTA and CDR2 is FQGNSA. V lost 4 bases, J lost 5 bases, and 11 bases lay in between. The CDR3 consists of 13 residues.

J is TRBJ2-7 and V is TRBV7-2; possible D gene TRBD2, 7 bases. The CDR3 has 16 amino acids. The germline gives CDR1 SGHTA, CDR2 FQGNSA. Trimming removed 5 bases at V and 5 bases at J, with 22 bases between. CDR3 sequence: CASSAEGGGRWDEQYF. For the CDR3, the DNA is TGTGCCAGCAGCGCAGAGGGGGGGGGCCGGTGGGACGAGCAGTACTTC.

CDR3 DNA: TGTGCCAGCAGCTTCCGTCCAGGCCAGCATGGCAATCAGCCCCAGCATTTT. Protein product: CASSFRPGQHGNQPQHF. V is TRBV7-2 and J is TRBJ1-5, with no clear D. Germline V gives CDR1 SGHTA, CDR2 FQGNSA. The CDR3 consists of 17 residues. V was clipped by 3 bases and J by 2 bases, with 17 bases between them. The full variable domain, its missing parts supplied by reference TRBV7-2 and TRBJ1-5, is GAGVSQSPSNKVTEKGKDVELRCDPISGHTALYWYRQSLGQGLEFLIYFQGNSAPDKSGLPSDRFSAERTGGSVSTLTIQRTQQEDSAVYLCASSFRPGQHGNQPQHFGDGTRLSIL.

The V call is TRBV19, the J call TRBJ1-6; D gene unclear. V was pared by 1 base and J by 5 bases, with 6 bases between. This CDR3 is built from 14 residues. CDR1 and CDR2 from the germline V gene are LNHDA and SQIVND (reference sequence). CDR3 residues: CASSIVSDNSPLHF. CDR3 DNA: TGTGCCAGTAGTATAGTTTCCGATAATTCACCCCTCCACTTT.

This clone was seen only a few times. This sequence joins TRBV5-1 and TRBJ1-5; 7 bases agree with TRBD1. The germline V gene encodes CDR1 SGHRS and CDR2 YFSETQ. This CDR3 is 13 amino acids long. Trimming cost V 5 bases and J 6 bases; bases outside gene matches: 5. CDR3 in DNA: TGCGCCAGCAGTGAACAGGGGCCTCAGCCCCAGCATTTT. Its translation: CASSEQGPQPQHF.

DNA of the CDR3: TGCGCCAGCAGCTTGGGGGAGGGGAGGACCACGCAGTATTTT. It translates to CASSLGEGRTTQYF. The J gene is TRBJ2-3, the V gene TRBV5-1; 7 positions match TRBD2. Germline V lookup: CDR1 SGHRS, CDR2 YFSETQ. The CDR3 is 14 amino acids. V was clipped by 0 bases and J by 9 bases; unmatched bases: 7.

This chain connects TRBV9 to TRBJ1-2; TRBD1 matches at 7 bases. CDR1 is SGDLS and CDR2 is YYNGEE in the germline V gene. V shed 4 bases, J shed 4 bases, and the junction held 4 bases outside the gene matches. The length of the CDR3 is 13 residues. CDR3 sequence (DNA): TGTGCCAGCAGCTCGAGGGACAGCTATGGCTACACCTTC. Its translation is CASSSRDSYGYTF. The variable domain in full, with the rest retrieved from reference TRBV9 and TRBJ1-2, is DSGVTQTPKHLITATGQRVTLRCSPRSGDLSVYWYQQSLDQGLQFLIQYYNGEERAKGNILERFSAQQFPDLHSELNLSSLELGDSALYFCASSSRDSYGYTFGSGTRLTVV.

The chain employs TRBV28 and TRBJ1-2; D gene uncertain. Trimming pared 3 bases from V and 11 bases from J, leaving 19 bases between. This CDR3 is 14 amino acids long. Germline CDR1 is MDHEN and CDR2 is SYDVKM. The CDR3 DNA follows: TGTGCCAGCAGTTTCCCTGCCGTGACACCGATGTACACCTTC. Protein product: CASSFPAVTPMYTF.

V usage is TRBV27 and J usage is TRBJ1-1; no reliable D call. CDR1 is MNHEY and CDR2 is SMNVEV in the germline V gene (reference sequence). The CDR3 contains 14 residues. V was shortened by 6 bases and J by 1 base, with 12 bases between the two germline ends. The CDR3, as DNA: TGTGCCAGCAGCCTAGGTGTTGGGAACACTGAAGCTTTCTTT. It encodes CASSLGVGNTEAFF.

V gene TRBV20-1 combines with J gene TRBJ2-5; D call uncertain. Germline-derived CDR1 and CDR2 are DFQATT and SNEGSKA (reference sequence). V was shortened by 4 bases and J by 9 bases, with 12 bases between the two germline ends. The CDR3 is 11 amino acids. CDR3 region: CSAIHDPPQYF. DNA of the CDR3: TGCAGTGCTATCCATGACCCGCCCCAGTACTTC.

J is TRBJ2-3 and V is TRBV28; D possibly corresponds to TRBD2 (6 bases). CDR1 and CDR2 from the germline V gene are MDHEN and SYDVKM. The CDR3 loop spans 14 amino acids. V gave up 8 bases and J gave up 6 bases, with 18 bases separating them. The CDR3, as DNA: TGTGCCAGCGGCATGGCGGGGCCAAGTGATACGCAGTATTTT. It codes for CASGMAGPSDTQYF. Using reference TRBV28 and TRBJ2-3 for the parts outside the CDR3, the full variable domain is DVKVTQSSRYLVKRTGEKVFLECVQDMDHENMFWYRQDPGLGLRLIYFSYDVKMKEKGDIPEGYSVSREKKERFSLILESASTNQTSMYLCASGMAGPSDTQYFGPGTRLTVL.

J is TRBJ1-2 and V is TRBV7-2; D is unresolved. The germline V gene has CDR1 SGHTA and CDR2 FQGNSA. V lost 5 bases, J lost 4 bases, and 20 bases lay in between. The CDR3 totals 16 residues. Written as DNA, the CDR3 is TGTGCCAGCAGCCTCGATGCTGGGTCTTACTTCTATGGCTACACCTTC. Translation: CASSLDAGSYFYGYTF.

This chain connects TRBV11-2 to TRBJ2-5, with TRBD2 identical over 7 bases. Germline V gives CDR1 SGHAT, CDR2 FQNNGV. Trimming cost V 5 bases and J 5 bases; bases outside gene matches: 8. CDR3 size: 14 residues. CDR3 sequence: CASSTLALRETQYF. The CDR3 DNA is TGTGCCAGCAGCACACTAGCGCTCCGGGAGACCCAGTACTTC.

The chain carries TRBV4-2 and TRBJ2-3; 7 nucleotides agree with TRBD1. With V trimmed by 2 bases and J by 6 bases, 8 bases remained unmatched. The CDR3 has 15 residues. Per the germline V gene, CDR1 is LGHNA and CDR2 is YNFKEQ. In nucleotides, the CDR3 is TGTGCCAGCAGCCAAAAAGGGGGCGAGGGCGATACGCAGTATTTT. It specifies CASSQKGGEGDTQYF.

The chain carries TRBV3-1 (or the pseudogene TRBV3-2) and TRBJ2-7, with D unclear. This CDR3 has 11 residues. The V and J ends lost 0 bases and 6 bases respectively, with 3 bases between them. In germline, CDR1 is LGHDT, CDR2 YNNKEL (reference sequence). The CDR3 sequence is CASSQDLEQYF. The CDR3 DNA reads TGTGCCAGCAGCCAAGATCTCGAGCAGTACTTC.

The rearrangement joins TRBV3-1 (or the pseudogene TRBV3-2) to TRBJ2-5; D gene ambiguous. V was cut by 1 base and J by 3 bases, with 12 bases left in between. The CDR3 is made up of 15 amino acids. Per germline, CDR1 LGHDT and CDR2 YNNKEL (reference sequence). CDR3 loop: CASSQGALGKETQYF. DNA of the CDR3: TGTGCCAGCAGCCAAGGCGCTCTTGGCAAAGAGACCCAGTACTTC.

A single count supports this clone. The CDR3 DNA sequence: TGTGCCAGCAGCACATGGGCTTCGCCCCAGCATTTT. This codes for CASSTWASPQHF. The V call is TRBV7-2, the J call TRBJ1-5; D uncertain. V lost 5 bases and J lost 9, with 11 bases in between. Germline V gene sequence: CDR1 SGHTA, CDR2 FQGNSA. There are 12 residues in the CDR3.

This clone was detected once. The chain recombines TRBV5-4 with TRBJ2-7, with D perhaps being TRBD1 or TRBD2 (5 bases each). This CDR3 has 13 residues. Germline V gene sequence: CDR1 SGHNT, CDR2 YYREEE (reference sequence). V lost 3 bases and J lost 5, with 12 bases in between. CDR3 sequence: CASSSGRIDEQYF. For the CDR3, the DNA is TGTGCCAGCAGCTCGGGACGCATCGACGAGCAGTACTTC.

The chain couples TRBV6-1 to TRBJ2-7, with TRBD1 matching over 9 bases. The CDR3 consists of 16 residues. Trimming removed 1 base from V and 3 bases from J; junction bases left unmatched: 7. Looked up from germline, CDR1 is MNHNS and CDR2 is SASEGT. The DNA of the CDR3 is TGTGCCAGCAGTGAAGGGGTGGGGACAGGGCACTACGAGCAGTACTTC. Translating it yields CASSEGVGTGHYEQYF.

The chain is built from TRBV5-1 and TRBJ1-1; D not certain. The CDR3 covers 15 residues. Germline loops: CDR1 SGHRS, CDR2 YFSETQ. Trimming shortened V by 3 bases and J by 0 bases, and 12 bases separated the two germline ends. The CDR3 is CASSWPDRVNTEAFF. CDR3 bases: TGCGCCAGCAGCTGGCCTGATCGAGTGAACACTGAAGCTTTCTTT. The full variable domain, rest sourced from reference TRBV5-1 and TRBJ1-1, is KAGVTQTPRYLIKTRGQQVTLSCSPISGHRSVSWYQQTPGQGLQFLFEYFSETQRNKGNFPGRFSGRQFSNSRSEMNVSTLELGDSALYLCASSWPDRVNTEAFFGQGTRLTVV.